The 23 T cell receptor beta chains below all came from one sample that was sequenced in a study of blood T cell repertoires in COVID-19. TCRdb's copy holds only in-frame clones and misses some; the assay was immunoSEQ multiplex PCR. Among around 84,000 clones listed, around 86% were seen once. Sequencing input: peripheral blood. The receptors shown here come from a man older than 75 with active or convalescent COVID-19.

The rearrangement joins TRBV10-2 to TRBJ1-2, with no clear D. The CDR3 contains 11 residues. V lost 6 bases, J lost 3 bases, and 5 bases lay in between. Germline lookup yields CDR1 WSHSY and CDR2 SAAADI. This CDR3 is CASSRDYGYTF. DNA for the CDR3: TGCGCCAGCAGCCGGGACTATGGCTACACCTTC.

This chain connects TRBV5-1 to TRBJ1-2, with D possibly being TRBD1 (5 bases). Germline V gene lookup returns CDR1 SGHRS and CDR2 YFSETQ. The CDR3 length is 12 residues. Trimming stripped 4 bases from V and 4 bases from J, with 8 bases between. The CDR3 region is CASSVDSYGYTF. For the CDR3, the DNA is TGCGCCAGCAGCGTAGACAGCTATGGCTACACCTTC. Based on the CDR3 plus reference TRBV5-1 and TRBJ1-2, the full variable domain is KAGVTQTPRYLIKTRGQQVTLSCSPISGHRSVSWYQQTPGQGLQFLFEYFSETQRNKGNFPGRFSGRQFSNSRSEMNVSTLELGDSALYLCASSVDSYGYTFGSGTRLTVV.

The rearrangement links TRBV5-8 to TRBJ1-1, with 7 bases aligning to TRBD1. Trimming cost V 1 base and J 3 bases; bases outside gene matches: 12. The CDR3 has 17 residues. CDR1 and CDR2 from the germline V gene are SGHTS and YDEGEE. CDR3: CASSLHEGAAEDTEAFF. The CDR3 DNA reads TGTGCCAGCAGCTTGCATGAGGGGGCGGCGGAGGACACTGAAGCTTTCTTT.

The chain links TRBV15 to TRBJ2-3; D may be TRBD2 (5 bases). Germline assignment: CDR1 LNHNV and CDR2 YYDKDF (reference sequence). The V end lost 8 bases, the J end lost 0 bases, and 15 bases lay between the germline ends. The CDR3 has 15 residues. The CDR3 sequence is CATVEYSESTDTQYF. CDR3 DNA: TGTGCCACCGTCGAATATAGCGAGAGCACAGATACGCAGTATTTT.

This clone has a single count. J is TRBJ2-5 and V is TRBV6-5; possible D gene TRBD1, 6 bases. The length of the CDR3 is 13 residues. Germline V CDR1 and CDR2: MNHEY, SVGAGI. The V gene lost 7 bases and the J gene lost 4 bases, with 13 bases spanning the gap. The CDR3 DNA reads TGTGCCAGCAAAAGGACAGTTACAGAGACCCAGTACTTC. Protein: CASKRTVTETQYF.

This chain joins TRBV7-8 and TRBJ2-6, with 7 bases fitting TRBD2. The V and J ends lost 1 base and 1 base, in that order; junction bases with no gene match: 1. Per the germline V gene, CDR1 is SGHVS and CDR2 is FQNEAQ. This CDR3 has 16 residues. The CDR3: CASSLGAGSGANVLTF. Here the CDR3 DNA reads TGTGCCAGCAGCTTAGGAGCGGGGTCTGGGGCCAACGTCCTGACTTTC.

The chain combines TRBV19 with TRBJ2-3; TRBD1 agrees at 9 bases. The CDR3 totals 16 residues. CDR1 LNHDA and CDR2 SQIVND come from the germline V gene (reference sequence). V shed 10 bases, J shed 1 base, and the junction held 12 bases outside the gene matches. The CDR3 spells CATQHPGQGGTDTQYF. CDR3 coding DNA: TGTGCCACACAACACCCGGGACAGGGAGGCACAGATACGCAGTATTTT.

The chain is built from TRBV6-5 and TRBJ1-6, with D possibly being TRBD1 (6 bases). The V gene's germline CDR1 is MNHEY and CDR2 SVGAGI. V lost 6 bases to trimming and J lost 6 bases, with 9 bases between them. CDR3 length equals 13 residues. The CDR3 DNA reads TGTGCCAGCAGGCGGGGGGCTAATTCACCCCTCCACTTT. Encoded protein: CASRRGANSPLHF.

The V call is TRBV15, the J call TRBJ2-5, with D tentatively TRBD1 (5 bases). V was shortened by 0 bases and J by 2 bases, with 10 bases between the two germline ends. The length of the CDR3 is 15 residues. Germline V gives CDR1 LNHNV, CDR2 YYDKDF (reference sequence). As DNA, the CDR3 is TGTGCCACCAGCAGAGAGGCCAGGGAACAAGAGACCCAGTACTTC. Its translation is CATSREAREQETQYF. Supplemented by reference TRBV15 and TRBJ2-5, the full variable domain reads DAMVIQNPRYQVTQFGKPVTLSCSQTLNHNVMYWYQQKSSQAPKLLFHYYDKDFNNEADTPDNFQSRRPNTSFCFLDIRSPGLGDTAMYLCATSREAREQETQYFGPGTRLLVL.

This clone rates as medium-sized. The V and J genes are TRBV21-1 and TRBJ2-5; TRBD1 is the table's D call, not checked against the DNA. TRBV21-1 is labeled a pseudogene. The CDR3 is 17 amino acids. The CDR3: CASSKEDSSAGQETQYF. The CDR3 DNA is TGTGCCAGCAGCAAAGAAGACTCCTCGGCAGGGCAAGAGACCCAGTACTTC.

V is TRBV5-1 and J is TRBJ1-1; 7 positions match TRBD1. The CDR3 is 15 amino acids. The V gene end was trimmed by 5 bases and the J gene end by 1 base; junction bases not matched to a gene: 8. Germline CDR1 and CDR2: SGHRS and YFSETQ. CDR3 protein: CASSHLGQENTEAFF. CDR3 DNA: TGCGCCAGCAGTCACCTCGGACAGGAGAACACTGAAGCTTTCTTT.

The V and J genes are TRBV19 and TRBJ2-5, with D maybe TRBD1 (6 bases). The germline gives CDR1 LNHDA, CDR2 SQIVND (reference sequence). CDR3 length equals 15 residues. Trimming stripped 6 bases from V and 3 bases from J, with 17 bases between. The CDR3 here is CASSPPGHTKETQYF. The CDR3 DNA reads as TGTGCCAGTAGCCCCCCGGGACACACTAAAGAGACCCAGTACTTC.

The chain uses TRBV6-5 and TRBJ2-6; the D gene is possibly TRBD2 (5 bases). Germline CDR1 and CDR2: MNHEY and SVGAGI. V was trimmed by 2 bases and J by 4 bases, leaving 9 bases between them. CDR3 length: 15 residues. In nucleotides, the CDR3 is TGTGCCAGCAGTTACCGGGGTTCCGGGGCCAACGTCCTGACTTTC. Translated: CASSYRGSGANVLTF.

The chain's CDR3 is CASSPGTASNEKLFF. The CDR3 DNA reads as TGTGCCAGCAGCCCCGGGACAGCAAGTAATGAAAAACTGTTTTTT. This chain links TRBV7-9 with TRBJ1-4; 7 bases align to TRBD1. Germline-derived CDR1 and CDR2 are SEHNR and FQNEAQ (reference sequence). The CDR3 covers 15 residues. The V gene end was trimmed by 5 bases and the J gene end by 4 bases; junction bases not matched to a gene: 7.

J is TRBJ2-3 and V is TRBV5-1, with TRBD1 matching 8 bases. The CDR3 has 15 residues. Germline CDR1 and CDR2: SGHRS and YFSETQ. V dropped 3 bases and J dropped 4; count of bases not matched to a gene: 7. The CDR3 protein is CASSSQGARADTQYF. The CDR3 region has the DNA TGCGCCAGCAGCTCGCAGGGGGCGCGCGCAGATACGCAGTATTTT.

The CDR3: CASSVGLPNTEAFF. CDR3 nucleotides: TGTGCCAGCAGTGTGGGACTGCCGAACACTGAAGCTTTCTTT. The chain joins TRBV2 to TRBJ1-1; weak D call: TRBD1 (5 bases). In germline, CDR1 is SNHLY, CDR2 FYNNEI. This CDR3 comprises 14 residues. V lost 4 bases to trimming and J lost 1 base, with 10 bases between them.

The V call is TRBV6-1, the J call TRBJ1-3; D is unresolved. Germline V lookup: CDR1 MNHNS, CDR2 SASEGT. The CDR3 spans 14 residues. V was clipped by 3 bases and J by 0 bases, with 6 bases between them. The CDR3 sequence: CASSELSSGNTIYF. The DNA for the CDR3 is TGTGCCAGCAGTGAGCTGAGCTCTGGAAACACCATATATTTT.

This chain uses TRBV3-1 (or the pseudogene TRBV3-2) with TRBJ1-4; 7 bases line up with TRBD1. Germline loops: CDR1 LGHDT, CDR2 YNNKEL (reference sequence). V lost 6 bases and J lost 8; bases outside the gene matches: 9. The CDR3 has 14 residues. For the CDR3, the DNA is TGTGCCAGCAGTTTAGGGGGCGGCCAGGAAAAACTGTTTTTT. Amino acids: CASSLGGGQEKLFF.

The gene calls are TRBV28 and TRBJ1-5; 7 bases agree with TRBD1. The trim removed 6 bases at V and 4 bases at J, leaving 9 bases unmatched. Germline V gives CDR1 MDHEN, CDR2 SYDVKM. This CDR3 is 15 amino acids long. The CDR3 DNA sequence: TGTGCCAGCAGCTTCACAGGGGCCGCTAATCAGCCCCAGCATTTT. It encodes CASSFTGAANQPQHF.

The sample holds a few counts of this clone. V and J are TRBV6-4 and TRBJ1-6, with a weak D call TRBD1 (5 bases). The CDR3 length is 16 residues. V was trimmed by 4 bases and J by 7 bases, leaving 17 bases between them. Germline V gene data show CDR1 as MRHNA and CDR2 as SNTAGT. CDR3 sequence: CASSVTVKGYNSPLHF. For the CDR3, the DNA is TGTGCCAGCAGTGTGACAGTCAAAGGATACAATTCACCCCTCCACTTT.

This clone has more than one count but fewer than ten. The V gene is TRBV29-1, the J gene TRBJ2-3; the match to TRBD2 covers 8 bases. The V segment lost 1 base and the J segment 2 bases; nucleotides outside the gene matches: 5. Germline loops: CDR1 SQVTM, CDR2 ANQGSEA. There are 15 residues in the CDR3. CDR3: CSVEVGGGSTDTQYF. CDR3 sequence (DNA): TGCAGCGTTGAAGTCGGGGGGGGGTCCACAGATACGCAGTATTTT.

This clone was seen a handful of times. The V and J genes are TRBV28 and TRBJ2-7, with TRBD1 matching 8 bases. The CDR3 spans 16 residues. Germline V gives CDR1 MDHEN, CDR2 SYDVKM. V lost 6 bases, J lost 1 base, and 11 bases stayed unmatched. Here the CDR3 DNA reads TGTGCCAGCAGACCCGGTGGACAGGGAACGTCCTACGAGCAGTACGTC. Encoded protein: CASRPGGQGTSYEQYV.

The rearrangement joins TRBV19 to TRBJ1-2; D unclear. The V end was cut by 0 bases, the J end by 8 bases, with 13 bases between. Germline V lookup: CDR1 LNHDA, CDR2 SQIVND (reference sequence). The CDR3 contains 14 residues. In DNA, the CDR3 is TGTGCCAGTAGTATAGATCTCATTGGCTCCGGCTACACCTTC. Encoded protein: CASSIDLIGSGYTF.